This T cell receptor (beta chain) was identified during a study of shared clonotypes between healthy human individuals. Study-level points and caveats: It was expected that sequencing depth would affect clonotype sharing among donors. Sampling was confined to blood; repertoires within tissues likely differ.

There are 13 residues in the CDR3. Germline assignment: CDR1 LGHNA and CDR2 YNFKEQ. V shed 5 bases and J shed 4 bases, with 8 bases lying between them. Some 31,000 T cell genomes (about 300 ng DNA) went into each PBMC replicate. Researchers sequenced unsorted PBMC DNA using ten immunoSEQ deep assay plates. Assay: immunoSEQ multiplex PCR; the TCRdb copy retains only in-frame clones and omits some. In the table there are 450,000 to 500,000 clones, 81% of which are singletons. Of note for this clone: Its specificity is unknown.

This receptor was identified in a woman aged 40 to 55 in good health. Some clones in this sample may be carry-over from other donors' samples. The source material was PBMCs. The chain joins TRBV4-2 to TRBJ2-2; D uncertain. The CDR3 DNA is TGTGCCAGCAGCTTTGTTATCACCGGGGAGCTGTTTTTT. This encodes CASSFVITGELFF.